The sequence of this TCR beta chain was determined in a study of blood T cell repertoires in COVID-19. Study-level background: Whether acute or convalescent, the COVID-19 samples came from the United States, Italy and Spain. Sources were T cells, B-cell-depleted T cells, or PBMCs; the material itself was cDNA or gDNA.

Using immunoSEQ multiplex PCR, the repertoire was profiled, and TCRdb retains in-frame clones only, with some absent. Here the sample spans 360,000 or so clones, about nine tenths being singletons. Ages ranged from about 18 to 89 years, with residence in 24 US areas. Participants had their cohort set by participant-reported clinical history. This clone was seen only a few times. V lost 0 bases and J lost 1, with 10 bases in between. The CDR3 spans 15 residues. The germline gives CDR1 SGHRS, CDR2 YFSETQ. Sequencing used PBMCs or T cells enriched from blood (not recorded which). This TCR was recovered from a woman between 25 and 40 years old who had been exposed to COVID-19. V gene TRBV5-1 combines with J gene TRBJ1-1; the D is unclear. The CDR3 DNA reads TGCGCCAGCAGCTTGGAGCGACGGCCGAACACTGAAGCTTTCTTT. It yields the protein CASSLERRPNTEAFF.